These 14 T cell receptor beta chains were all obtained from the same sample, sequenced in a study of T cell changes during pregnancy in multiple sclerosis. Sequencing used immunoSEQ multiplex PCR; TCRdb keeps in-frame clones, though not all of them. Among about 87,000 clones listed, around 93% were seen once. The sequencing here drew on peripheral blood, taken in the third trimester of pregnancy. The source of these receptors is a female donor in good health, enrolled as a control in a pregnancy study.

The chain combines TRBV7-2 with TRBJ2-7; 8 bases are shared with TRBD2. J was trimmed by 3 bases and V by 5 bases; bases with no gene match: 6. CDR3 length: 14 amino acids. Germline V gene sequence: CDR1 SGHTA, CDR2 FQGNSA. The CDR3, as DNA: TGTGCCAGCAGCCTCCTAGCGGGTTACTACGAGCAGTACTTC. Protein: CASSLLAGYYEQYF. The whole variable domain, remainder taken from reference TRBV7-2 and TRBJ2-7, is GAGVSQSPSNKVTEKGKDVELRCDPISGHTALYWYRQSLGQGLEFLIYFQGNSAPDKSGLPSDRFSAERTGGSVSTLTIQRTQQEDSAVYLCASSLLAGYYEQYFGPGTRLTVT.

The rearrangement joins TRBV28 to TRBJ2-7, with a tentative D call TRBD1 (7 bases). V lost 2 bases to trimming and J lost 2 bases, with 19 bases between them. The CDR3 is 17 amino acids. The V gene's germline CDR1 is MDHEN and CDR2 SYDVKM. The CDR3 DNA reads as TGTGCCAGCAGTTTAAACTCCATGCGGGACAGCACCTACGAGCAGTACTTC. Translated: CASSLNSMRDSTYEQYF.

The V gene is TRBV5-1, the J gene TRBJ2-1; 9 positions agree with TRBD1. Trimming removed 5 bases from V and 8 bases from J; junction bases left unmatched: 11. CDR1 is SGHRS, CDR2 YFSETQ, per germline. This CDR3 has 15 residues. The CDR3 region is CASRFRTGDVYEQFF. The CDR3 bases are TGCGCCAGCAGGTTTCGGACAGGGGACGTTTATGAGCAGTTCTTC.

The chain employs TRBV5-1 and TRBJ2-1, with 7 bases fitting TRBD1. The germline V gene encodes CDR1 SGHRS and CDR2 YFSETQ. This CDR3 contains 13 residues. V shed 3 bases, J shed 5 bases, and the junction held 2 bases outside the gene matches. CDR3 residues: CASSSQGDNEQFF. The DNA of the CDR3 is TGCGCCAGCAGCTCCCAGGGGGACAATGAGCAGTTCTTC.

The chain recombines TRBV28 with TRBJ1-3; D is undetermined. Looked up from germline, CDR1 is MDHEN and CDR2 is SYDVKM. This CDR3 has 11 residues. V lost 8 bases and J lost 6, with 8 bases in between. As DNA, the CDR3 is TGTGCCAGCCGGGGAGAAAACACCATATATTTT. Its translation is CASRGENTIYF. Full variable domain (remainder filled in from reference TRBV28 and TRBJ1-3): DVKVTQSSRYLVKRTGEKVFLECVQDMDHENMFWYRQDPGLGLRLIYFSYDVKMKEKGDIPEGYSVSREKKERFSLILESASTNQTSMYLCASRGENTIYFGEGSWLTVV.

The V call is TRBV28, the J call TRBJ1-5; a weak D match, TRBD1 (6 bases). Germline CDR1 MDHEN, CDR2 SYDVKM. With 2 bases removed from V and 3 bases from J, the gap between germline ends came to 11 bases. This CDR3 comprises 15 residues. The CDR3 protein is CASSLRQGPNQPQHF. The CDR3 DNA reads TGTGCCAGCAGTTTAAGGCAGGGGCCCAATCAGCCCCAGCATTTT.

The rearrangement links TRBV2 to TRBJ2-2; TRBD1 agrees at 7 bases. V shed 6 bases, J shed 2 bases, and the junction held 9 bases outside the gene matches. CDR1 and CDR2 from the germline V gene are SNHLY and FYNNEI. This CDR3 is built from 16 residues. The DNA for the CDR3 is TGTGCCAGCAGCTCCGGACAGGTCTTTAACACCGGGGAGCTGTTTTTT. Translated: CASSSGQVFNTGELFF.

The V call is TRBV28, the J call TRBJ1-5; 7 nucleotides line up with TRBD1. V shed 5 bases, J shed 7 bases, and the junction held 8 bases outside the gene matches. CDR1 and CDR2 (germline): MDHEN, SYDVKM. The CDR3 is 14 amino acids. CDR3 DNA: TGTGCCAGCAGTGGGACAGTCCGGGGCCAGCCCCAGCATTTT. It translates to CASSGTVRGQPQHF.

The gene calls are TRBV4-1 and TRBJ1-6; 8 bases match TRBD1. CDR3 length equals 14 residues. With V trimmed by 0 bases and J by 9 bases, 1 base remained unmatched. The V gene's germline CDR1 is MGHRA and CDR2 YSYEKL. CDR3 DNA sequence: TGCGCCAGCAGCCAAGAGGACAGGGTTTCACCCCTCCACTTT. It is translated as CASSQEDRVSPLHF.

V and J are TRBV27 and TRBJ2-7, with TRBD1 identical over 9 bases. The CDR3 covers 15 residues. CDR1 is MNHEY and CDR2 is SMNVEV in the germline V gene (reference sequence). Germline trimming cut 0 bases from V and 2 bases from J; bases unmatched to any gene: 2. The CDR3 DNA reads as TGTGCCAGCAGTTTATCCGGGACAGGGCCCTACGAGCAGTACTTC. This sequence encodes CASSLSGTGPYEQYF.

The rearrangement uses TRBV2 and TRBJ1-2; perhaps TRBD1 as D (6 bases). V was trimmed by 4 bases and J by 6 bases, leaving 15 bases between them. This CDR3 region has 14 residues. From germline, CDR1 is SNHLY and CDR2 FYNNEI. The CDR3 region has the DNA TGTGCCAGCAGTGGCCGCAGGGGCAATGATGGCTACACCTTC. Translated, it gives CASSGRRGNDGYTF.

V is TRBV4-2 and J is TRBJ1-1; tentatively, D is TRBD1 (5 bases). Trimming shortened V by 0 bases and J by 4 bases, and 9 bases separated the two germline ends. The germline CDR1 and CDR2 sequences are LGHNA and YNFKEQ. The CDR3 totals 14 residues. The CDR3 spells CASSQEGVATEAFF. The CDR3 bases are TGTGCCAGCAGCCAAGAAGGGGTAGCCACTGAAGCTTTCTTT.

The chain recombines TRBV28 with TRBJ2-7; D may be TRBD2 (5 bases). V shed 6 bases and J shed 4 bases, with 16 bases lying between them. Germline CDR1 reads MDHEN; CDR2 reads SYDVKM. The CDR3 covers 14 residues. Written as DNA, the CDR3 is TGTGCCAGCAGATCCGGGATCTGGCCTTACGAGCAGTACTTC. It yields the protein CASRSGIWPYEQYF.

The rearrangement links TRBV28 to TRBJ2-3, with TRBD2 matching over 7 bases. Unmatched junction bases numbered 6, after V lost 4 bases and J lost 2 bases. The germline CDR1 and CDR2 sequences are MDHEN and SYDVKM. CDR3 length: 15 residues. CDR3 loop: CASSSSSGHTDTQYF. DNA for the CDR3: TGTGCCAGCAGTTCCTCTAGCGGACACACAGATACGCAGTATTTT.